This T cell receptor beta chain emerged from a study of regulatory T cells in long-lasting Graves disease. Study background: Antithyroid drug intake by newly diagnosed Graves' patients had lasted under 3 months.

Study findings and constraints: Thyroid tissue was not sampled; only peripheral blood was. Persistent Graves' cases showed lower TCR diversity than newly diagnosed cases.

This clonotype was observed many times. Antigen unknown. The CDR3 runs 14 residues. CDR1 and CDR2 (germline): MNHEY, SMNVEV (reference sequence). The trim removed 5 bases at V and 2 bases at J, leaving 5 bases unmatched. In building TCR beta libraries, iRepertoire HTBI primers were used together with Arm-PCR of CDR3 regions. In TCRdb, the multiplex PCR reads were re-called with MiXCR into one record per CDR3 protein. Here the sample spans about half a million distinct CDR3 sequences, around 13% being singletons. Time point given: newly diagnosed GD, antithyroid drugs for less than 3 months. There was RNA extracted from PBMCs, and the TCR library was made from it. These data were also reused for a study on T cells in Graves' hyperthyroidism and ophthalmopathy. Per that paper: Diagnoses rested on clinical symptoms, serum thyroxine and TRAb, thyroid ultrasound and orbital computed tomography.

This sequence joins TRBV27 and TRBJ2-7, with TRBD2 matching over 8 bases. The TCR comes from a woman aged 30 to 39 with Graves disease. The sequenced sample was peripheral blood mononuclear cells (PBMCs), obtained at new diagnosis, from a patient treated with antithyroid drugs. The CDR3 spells CASSPGGHPYEQYF. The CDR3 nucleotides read TGTGCCAGCAGTCCGGGGGGGCATCCCTACGAGCAGTACTTC.